This TCR beta chain was profiled in a study of blood T cell repertoires in COVID-19. Between the trimmed V and J ends, which lost 4 bases and 3 bases, there was a span of 9 bases. CDR3 length: 13 residues. Data came from immunoSEQ multiplex PCR; TCRdb stores just in-frame clones and leaves some out. Of some 260,000 clones listed, 86% were seen once; the top ten hold roughly 1.7%. The V and J genes are TRBV12-3 or TRBV12-4 and TRBJ1-1, with D unresolved. The origin of this receptor is a man in his forties who had recovered from COVID-19. Sequencing was done on a sample of PBMCs or T cells enriched from blood (not recorded which). The CDR3 region has the DNA TGTGCCAGCAGTTCCGACCGGGACACTGAAGCTTTCTTT. Protein product: CASSSDRDTEAFF.